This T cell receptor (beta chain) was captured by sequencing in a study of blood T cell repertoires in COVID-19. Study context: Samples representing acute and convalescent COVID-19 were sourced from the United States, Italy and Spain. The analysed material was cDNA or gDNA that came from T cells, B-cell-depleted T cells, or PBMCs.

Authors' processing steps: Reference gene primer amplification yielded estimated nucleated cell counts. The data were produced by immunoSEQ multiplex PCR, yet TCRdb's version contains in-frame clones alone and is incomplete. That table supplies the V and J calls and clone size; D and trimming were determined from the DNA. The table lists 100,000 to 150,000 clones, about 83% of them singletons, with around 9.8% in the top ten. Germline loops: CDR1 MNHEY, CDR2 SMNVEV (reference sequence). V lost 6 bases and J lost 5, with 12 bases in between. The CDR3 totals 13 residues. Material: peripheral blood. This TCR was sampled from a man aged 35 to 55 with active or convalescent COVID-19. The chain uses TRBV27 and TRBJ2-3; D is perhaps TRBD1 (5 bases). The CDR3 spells CASRQWGGDTQYF. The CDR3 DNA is TGTGCCAGCAGACAATGGGGCGGAGATACGCAGTATTTT.